The present T cell receptor (beta chain) was sequenced within a study of chemoradiotherapy in HPV16-positive cancers. The table came from immunoSEQ multiplex PCR; TCRdb's copy has only in-frame clones and leaves some out. The sample lists under 15,000 clones, roughly 90% occurring once. The CDR3 sequence is 13 residues long. Trimming removed 5 bases at V and 2 bases at J, with 7 bases between. CDR1 MGHDK and CDR2 SYGVNS come from the germline V gene. Sequencing used blood, obtained from a patient who underwent chemoradiotherapy. The TCR sequence derives from a human donor with HPV-associated anogenital cancer. V usage is TRBV25-1 and J usage is TRBJ1-3; unclear D gene. The CDR3: CASSTSAGNTIYF. In DNA, the CDR3 is TGTGCCAGCAGTACCTCCGCTGGAAACACCATATATTTT.